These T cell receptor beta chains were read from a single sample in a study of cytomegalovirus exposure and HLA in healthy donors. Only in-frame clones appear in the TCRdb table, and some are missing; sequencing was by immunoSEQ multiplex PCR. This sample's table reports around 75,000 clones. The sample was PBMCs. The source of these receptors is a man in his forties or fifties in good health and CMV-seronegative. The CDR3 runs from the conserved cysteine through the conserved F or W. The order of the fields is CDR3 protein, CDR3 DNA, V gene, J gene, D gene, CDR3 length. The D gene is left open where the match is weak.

CDR3: CASSGDRPSYTF
DNA: TGTGCCAGCAGCGGAGACAGGCCCAGCTACACCTTC
V: TRBV7-2
J: TRBJ1-2
D: .
length: 12

CDR3: CASRGDASSYEQYF
DNA: TGTGCCAGCAGGGGAGACGCGAGCTCCTACGAGCAGTACTTC
V: TRBV6-1
J: TRBJ2-7
D: .
length: 14

CDR3: CASSHGGSSYNEQFF
DNA: TGTGCCAGCAGCCATGGGGGGAGCTCCTACAATGAGCAGTTCTTC
V: TRBV11-3
J: TRBJ2-1
D: .
length: 15

CDR3: CAWSVSGIHGYTF
DNA: TGTGCCTGGAGTGTATCCGGGATACATGGCTACACCTTC
V: TRBV30
J: TRBJ1-2
D: .
length: 13

CDR3: CASSLRYGFYGYTF
DNA: TGTGCCAGCAGTTTGAGGTATGGGTTCTATGGCTACACCTTC
V: TRBV27
J: TRBJ1-2
D: .
length: 14

CDR3: CASSNRVFNEKLFF
DNA: TGTGCCAGCAGTAACAGGGTATTTAATGAAAAACTGTTTTTT
V: TRBV6-5
J: TRBJ1-4
D: .
length: 14

CDR3: CASSLAGTTQETQYF
DNA: TGTGCCAGCAGCTTGGCTGGGACTACCCAAGAGACCCAGTACTTC
V: TRBV5-4
J: TRBJ2-5
D: TRBD2
length: 15

CDR3: CASSWGQYMNTEAFF
DNA: TGTGCCAGCAGCTGGGGACAGTACATGAACACTGAAGCTTTCTTT
V: TRBV5-6
J: TRBJ1-1
D: TRBD1
length: 15

CDR3: CASRQGAYEQYF
DNA: TGTGCCAGCCGTCAGGGGGCCTACGAGCAGTACTTC
V: TRBV6-5
J: TRBJ2-7
D: TRBD1
length: 12

CDR3: CASSLKTGIGDTQYF
DNA: TGTGCCAGCAGTTTAAAAACAGGGATCGGGGATACGCAGTATTTT
V: TRBV28
J: TRBJ2-3
D: .
length: 15